This paragraph covers one T cell receptor beta chain sequence. As yet, its antigen is unknown. The source of the sample is a study of graft-versus-host responses after intestinal transplantation. Study in general: Recipients obtained multivisceral, liver-intestinal, or isolated intestinal transplants. Tacrolimus plus steroids were given to all recipients for roughly three years, preceded by anti-thymocyte globulin induction.

Clones were read by immunoSEQ multiplex PCR, and TCRdb kept only the in-frame ones, dropping some. The profile shows about 96,000 clones, approximately 92% of them singletons. This CDR3 is 16 amino acids long. Looked up from germline, CDR1 is LNHDA and CDR2 is SQIVND (reference sequence). V lost 5 bases to trimming and J lost 0 bases, with 17 bases between them. The V call is TRBV19, the J call TRBJ2-7, with D possibly TRBD2 on 5 matching bases. The specimen comprised unstimulated CD4+ T cells sorted from spleen or lymph node cells, sampled before intestinal transplant. This receptor was obtained from a human donor who received an intestinal transplant. Here the CDR3 DNA reads TGTGCCAGTAGTTCCCCCCCCGGACTGGCCTCCTACGAGCAGTACTTC. Translated, it gives CASSSPPGLASYEQYF.